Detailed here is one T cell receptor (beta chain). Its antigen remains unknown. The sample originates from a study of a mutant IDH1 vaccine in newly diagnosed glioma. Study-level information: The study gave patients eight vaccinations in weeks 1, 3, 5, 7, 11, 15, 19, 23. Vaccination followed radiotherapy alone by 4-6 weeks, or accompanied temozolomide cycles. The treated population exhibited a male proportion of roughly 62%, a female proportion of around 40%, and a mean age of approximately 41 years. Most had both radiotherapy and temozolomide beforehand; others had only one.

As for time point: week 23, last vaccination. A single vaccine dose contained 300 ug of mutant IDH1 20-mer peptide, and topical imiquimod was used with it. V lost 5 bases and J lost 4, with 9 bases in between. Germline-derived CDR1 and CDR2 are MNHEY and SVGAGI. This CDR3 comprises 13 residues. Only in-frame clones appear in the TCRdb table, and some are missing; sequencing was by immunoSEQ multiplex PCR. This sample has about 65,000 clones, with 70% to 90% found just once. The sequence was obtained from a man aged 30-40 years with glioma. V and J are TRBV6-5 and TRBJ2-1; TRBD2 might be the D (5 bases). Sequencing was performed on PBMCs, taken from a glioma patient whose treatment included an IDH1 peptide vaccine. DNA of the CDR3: TGTGCCAGCAGTCGGGGAGTGTACAATGAGCAGTTCTTC. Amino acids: CASSRGVYNEQFF.